These 23 T cell receptor beta chains share one sample of origin, sequenced in a study of blood T cell repertoires in COVID-19. Assay: immunoSEQ multiplex PCR; the TCRdb copy retains only in-frame clones and omits some. This table has 79,000 or so clones, roughly 81% appearing once. Material for sequencing was peripheral blood. Source of these receptors: a man between 60 and 75 years old with COVID-19, enrolled during active disease.

The chain is built from TRBV6-2 or TRBV6-3 and TRBJ2-7; 14 nucleotides align to TRBD2. Germline V CDR1 and CDR2: MNHEY, SVGEGT. The CDR3 totals 16 residues. J lost 2 bases, V lost 5 bases, and 5 bases had no gene match. The CDR3 region has the DNA TGTGCCAGCAGTCATCTGGGACTAGCGGGAGCCTACGAGCAGTACTTC. Its protein product is CASSHLGLAGAYEQYF.

The chain carries TRBV7-2 and TRBJ1-2; D unclear. Trimming shortened V by 5 bases and J by 8 bases, and 18 bases separated the two germline ends. Germline V gives CDR1 SGHTA, CDR2 FQGNSA. The CDR3 length is 14 residues. The DNA for the CDR3 is TGTGCCAGCAGCCGCAGGACTGATTACAGCGGCTACACCTTC. Encoded protein: CASSRRTDYSGYTF. The variable domain in full, with the rest retrieved from reference TRBV7-2 and TRBJ1-2, is GAGVSQSPSNKVTEKGKDVELRCDPISGHTALYWYRQSLGQGLEFLIYFQGNSAPDKSGLPSDRFSAERTGGSVSTLTIQRTQQEDSAVYLCASSRRTDYSGYTFGSGTRLTVV.

This chain links TRBV7-3 with TRBJ1-6, with TRBD1 matching 10 bases. Losses at the gene ends were 5 bases for V and 5 bases for J; bases not matched to a gene: 6. This CDR3 comprises 16 residues. CDR1 and CDR2 (germline): SGHTA, FQGTGA. The DNA for the CDR3 is TGTGCCAGCAGCCTCCTGGACAGGGGGAATAATTCACCCCTCCACTTT. Its translation is CASSLLDRGNNSPLHF.

This clone has only one observation. The chain couples TRBV3-1 (or the pseudogene TRBV3-2) to TRBJ1-1; maybe TRBD1 (6 bases). The CDR3 sequence is 14 residues long. Trimming took 4 bases from V and 2 from J, leaving 11 bases between them. Looked up from germline, CDR1 is LGHDT and CDR2 is YNNKEL (reference sequence). The CDR3, as DNA: TGTGCCAGCAGCCCCTGGGGGGGCAACACTGAAGCTTTCTTT. Amino acid sequence: CASSPWGGNTEAFF.

V gene TRBV28 combines with J gene TRBJ2-7, with TRBD1 identical over 8 bases. The CDR3 is 14 residues long. The ends lost 7 bases at V and 2 bases at J; junction bases unmatched: 7. CDR1 and CDR2 from the germline V gene are MDHEN and SYDVKM. CDR3: CASNSRGRTYEQYF. The CDR3 region has the DNA TGTGCCAGCAATTCCAGGGGGCGAACCTACGAGCAGTACTTC.

This chain links TRBV7-2 with TRBJ2-1, with D perhaps TRBD1 (5 bases). Germline CDR1 and CDR2: SGHTA and FQGNSA. The V end lost 1 base, the J end lost 0 bases, and 13 bases lay between the germline ends. This CDR3 region has 17 residues. The chain's CDR3 is CASSLGSTASSYNEQFF. The CDR3 region has the DNA TGTGCCAGCAGCTTAGGGTCGACAGCAAGCTCCTACAATGAGCAGTTCTTC.

J is TRBJ1-5 and V is TRBV28; 8 bases fit TRBD1. The trim removed 6 bases at V and 2 bases at J, leaving 6 bases unmatched. CDR3 length: 15 amino acids. Germline assignment: CDR1 MDHEN and CDR2 SYDVKM. The CDR3 sequence: CASRRTGTGNQPQHF. The CDR3 DNA reads TGTGCCAGCAGGAGGACAGGGACTGGCAATCAGCCCCAGCATTTT. The whole variable domain, filled in from reference TRBV28 and TRBJ1-5, reads DVKVTQSSRYLVKRTGEKVFLECVQDMDHENMFWYRQDPGLGLRLIYFSYDVKMKEKGDIPEGYSVSREKKERFSLILESASTNQTSMYLCASRRTGTGNQPQHFGDGTRLSIL.

This sequence joins TRBV5-1 and TRBJ2-7, with D perhaps matching TRBD1 (5 bases). Germline values: CDR1 SGHRS, CDR2 YFSETQ. V lost 0 bases and J lost 0, with 13 bases in between. There are 16 residues in the CDR3. The CDR3, as DNA: TGCGCCAGCAGCTTGGCCGGGCAGGGAAGCTCCTACGAGCAGTACTTC. It is translated as CASSLAGQGSSYEQYF.

The chain recombines TRBV7-5 with TRBJ2-7; the table's TRBD2 call for D was not verified on the DNA. TRBV7-5 is an annotated pseudogene. This CDR3 comprises 14 residues. The CDR3 loop is CVRSLLGLTYEQYF. CDR3 DNA: TGTGTCAGAAGCTTATTGGGACTAACCTACGAGCAGTACTTC.

The rearrangement joins TRBV2 to TRBJ2-7; D remains unclear. V shed 3 bases and J shed 0 bases, with 12 bases lying between them. CDR1 is SNHLY, CDR2 FYNNEI, per germline. This CDR3 contains 15 residues. CDR3 nucleotides: TGTGCCAGCAGTGATAGTCTAACAGTCTCCTACGAGCAGTACTTC. Translated, it gives CASSDSLTVSYEQYF.

CDR3 loop: CASSIFGGARTEAFF. The CDR3 region has the DNA TGTGCCAGCAGTATCTTTGGGGGCGCGAGGACTGAAGCTTTCTTT. The V gene is TRBV6-6, the J gene TRBJ1-1, with TRBD1 as a possible D gene (6 bases). The CDR3 contains 15 residues. Trimming stripped 5 bases from V and 5 bases from J, with 18 bases between. Looked up from germline, CDR1 is MNHNY and CDR2 is SVGAGI (reference sequence).

V and J are TRBV15 and TRBJ1-1; 7 bases map to TRBD1. The length of the CDR3 is 14 residues. Germline V CDR1 and CDR2: LNHNV, YYDKDF (reference sequence). The trim removed 2 bases at V and 4 bases at J, leaving 4 bases unmatched. This CDR3 is CATSRPQGFTEAFF. DNA of the CDR3: TGTGCCACCAGCAGACCACAGGGGTTCACTGAAGCTTTCTTT.

The chain recombines TRBV6-5 with TRBJ2-7; D gene unclear. The ends were cut back, 0 bases at V and 2 bases at J, with 8 bases in the middle. This CDR3 spans 14 amino acids. From germline, CDR1 is MNHEY and CDR2 SVGAGI. CDR3 sequence: CASSYSRVAYEQYF. For the CDR3, the DNA is TGTGCCAGCAGTTACTCACGGGTGGCCTACGAGCAGTACTTC.

The V gene is TRBV28, the J gene TRBJ1-4; a possible D gene is TRBD1 (6 bases). The germline gives CDR1 MDHEN, CDR2 SYDVKM. V shed 10 bases and J shed 0 bases, with 9 bases lying between them. This CDR3 has 13 residues. CDR3 residues: CATAGATNEKLFF. For the CDR3, the DNA is TGTGCCACCGCAGGGGCAACTAATGAAAAACTGTTTTTT.

This chain joins TRBV5-1 and TRBJ1-4; 9 bases agree with TRBD1. The CDR3 has 15 amino acids. Germline CDR1 reads SGHRS; CDR2 reads YFSETQ. The V segment lost 2 bases and the J segment 8 bases; nucleotides outside the gene matches: 7. The CDR3 spells CASSFRQGGEEKLFF. In DNA, the CDR3 is TGCGCCAGCAGCTTTCGACAGGGGGGAGAAGAAAAACTGTTTTTT.

V and J are TRBV29-1 and TRBJ2-1; 11 positions match TRBD1. J lost 10 bases, V lost 7 bases, and 9 bases had no gene match. CDR3 length: 13 residues. Per the germline V gene, CDR1 is SQVTM and CDR2 is ANQGSEA. This CDR3 is CSAGTGGEREQFF. CDR3 DNA: TGCAGCGCCGGGACAGGGGGAGAGCGAGAGCAGTTCTTC.

This clone was seen once. The chain couples TRBV5-1 to TRBJ1-5; the match to TRBD1 covers 8 bases. This CDR3 comprises 15 residues. Germline CDR1 reads SGHRS; CDR2 reads YFSETQ. After removal of 0 bases from V and 5 bases from J, the junction contained 4 bases not matched to a gene. The CDR3 DNA reads TGCGCCAGCAGCTTGGGGCCAGGGGGCGATCAGCCCCAGCATTTT. Protein: CASSLGPGGDQPQHF.

The gene calls are TRBV5-5 and TRBJ1-1; TRBD1 matches at 10 bases. Germline assignment: CDR1 SGHKS and CDR2 YYEKEE (reference sequence). The CDR3 totals 17 residues. Unmatched junction bases numbered 15, after V lost 4 bases and J lost 6 bases. The CDR3 region is CASSRATGGADLPEAFF. In nucleotides, the CDR3 is TGTGCCAGCAGCCGGGCGACAGGGGGCGCCGACTTACCTGAAGCTTTCTTT.

This clone was picked up one time. The chain employs TRBV24-1 and TRBJ2-2, with 11 positions matching TRBD1. Germline V gene lookup returns CDR1 KGHDR and CDR2 SFDVKD. This CDR3 region has 16 residues. After removal of 3 bases from V and 7 bases from J, the junction contained 6 bases not matched to a gene. CDR3 nucleotides: TGTGCCACCAGTGATGGGGACAGGGGGGTTGTCGGGGAGCTGTTTTTT. This gives the protein CATSDGDRGVVGELFF.

This clone was detected once. The CDR3 DNA reads TGTGCCAGCTCACCGGGACAAATTTACGAGCAGTACTTC. As protein: CASSPGQIYEQYF. J is TRBJ2-7 and V is TRBV18; a possible D gene is TRBD1 (6 bases). The V gene lost 3 bases and the J gene lost 4 bases, with 10 bases spanning the gap. Germline V CDR1 and CDR2: KGHSH, LQKENI. The CDR3 consists of 13 residues.

The V gene is TRBV5-4, the J gene TRBJ2-7; 8 nucleotides match TRBD1. Trimming took 4 bases from V and 2 from J; bases not matched to a gene: 2. The CDR3 runs 13 residues. CDR1 is SGHNT and CDR2 is YYREEE in the germline V gene (reference sequence). The CDR3 nucleotides read TGTGCCAGCAGCCTGACAGGGGCCTACGAGCAGTACTTC. As protein: CASSLTGAYEQYF.

CDR3 DNA: TGTGCCATCGGACAGAATAGCAATCAGCCCCAGCATTTT. It is translated as CAIGQNSNQPQHF. This chain uses TRBV2 with TRBJ1-5; tentatively, D is TRBD1 (6 bases). The CDR3 consists of 13 residues. V was pared by 10 bases and J by 0 bases, with 10 bases between. Per the germline V gene, CDR1 is SNHLY and CDR2 is FYNNEI.

V and J are TRBV9 and TRBJ2-3; tentatively, D is TRBD2 (7 bases). The CDR3 consists of 16 residues. V was trimmed by 0 bases and J by 1 base, leaving 12 bases between them. In germline, CDR1 is SGDLS, CDR2 YYNGEE. The CDR3: CASSVDGGAGTDTQYF. The CDR3, as DNA: TGTGCCAGCAGCGTAGATGGGGGGGCGGGCACAGATACGCAGTATTTT.